This T cell receptor beta chain originates from a study of cytomegalovirus exposure and HLA in healthy donors. Across the whole study: When over 300 donors were genotyped, 81% of them were found to fall in the Caucasian-associated ancestry cluster. Overall study findings and caveats: Data from an earlier analysis indicated that most TCR beta V segments were productive either about 90% or about 30% of the time. When analyzed later, a missense DCLRE1C variant was found to be linked to TCR beta V- and J-gene trimming.

A remark on this clone: Its specificity is not known.

In the PCR, 60 Vbeta and 13 Jbeta primers were used. TCRdb's copy holds only in-frame clones and misses some; the assay was immunoSEQ multiplex PCR. The data hold hundreds of thousands of clones, with over 85% observed a single time. Everyone who donated was a healthy bone marrow donor. Germline V gene data show CDR1 as MNHEY and CDR2 as SVGAGI. The CDR3 is 13 amino acids. V lost 5 bases, J lost 3 bases, and 3 bases stayed unmatched. The sequence derives from a woman between 18 and 30 years old in good health and CMV-seronegative. This chain uses TRBV6-5 with TRBJ2-7, with 8 bases matching TRBD1. Input material: PBMCs. In DNA form, the CDR3 reads TGTGCCAGCAGTCTGACAGGGGACTACGAGCAGTACTTC. This sequence encodes CASSLTGDYEQYF.